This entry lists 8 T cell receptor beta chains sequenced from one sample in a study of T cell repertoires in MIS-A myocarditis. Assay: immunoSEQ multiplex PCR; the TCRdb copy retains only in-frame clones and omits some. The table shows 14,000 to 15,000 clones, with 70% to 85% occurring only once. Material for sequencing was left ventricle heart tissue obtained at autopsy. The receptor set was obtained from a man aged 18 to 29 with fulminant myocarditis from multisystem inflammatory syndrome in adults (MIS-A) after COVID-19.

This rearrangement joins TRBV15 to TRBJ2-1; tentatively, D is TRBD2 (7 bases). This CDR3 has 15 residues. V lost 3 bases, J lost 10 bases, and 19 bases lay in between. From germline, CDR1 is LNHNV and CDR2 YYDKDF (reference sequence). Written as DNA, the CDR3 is TGTGCCACCAGCAGTGGCGGGGGCGGGTATTTCGAGCAGTTCTTC. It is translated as CATSSGGGGYFEQFF.

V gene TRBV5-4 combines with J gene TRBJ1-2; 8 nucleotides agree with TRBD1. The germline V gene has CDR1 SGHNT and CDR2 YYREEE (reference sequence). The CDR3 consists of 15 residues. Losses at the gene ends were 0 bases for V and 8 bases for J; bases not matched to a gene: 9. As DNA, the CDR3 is TGTGCCAGCAGCTTGGGGACAGGGATTTCGTCCGGCTACACCTTC. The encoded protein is CASSLGTGISSGYTF.

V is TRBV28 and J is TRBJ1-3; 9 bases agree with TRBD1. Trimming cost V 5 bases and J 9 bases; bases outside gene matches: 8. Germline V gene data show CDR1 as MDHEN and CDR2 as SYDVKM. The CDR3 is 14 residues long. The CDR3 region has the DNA TGTGCCAGCAGTACGGGACAGGGTTTTGTCACCATATATTTT. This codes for CASSTGQGFVTIYF.

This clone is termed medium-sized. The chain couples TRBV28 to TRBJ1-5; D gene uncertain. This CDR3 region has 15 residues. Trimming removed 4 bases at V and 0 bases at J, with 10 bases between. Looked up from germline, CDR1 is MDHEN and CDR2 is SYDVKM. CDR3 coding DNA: TGTGCCAGCAGTTCCGCCCCAGATAGCAATCAGCCCCAGCATTTT. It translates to CASSSAPDSNQPQHF.

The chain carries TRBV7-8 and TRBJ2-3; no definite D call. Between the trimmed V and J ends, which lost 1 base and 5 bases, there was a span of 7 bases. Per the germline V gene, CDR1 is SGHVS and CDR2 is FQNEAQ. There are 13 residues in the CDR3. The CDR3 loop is CASSLVDLDTQYF. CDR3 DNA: TGTGCCAGCAGCTTAGTAGACCTAGATACGCAGTATTTT.

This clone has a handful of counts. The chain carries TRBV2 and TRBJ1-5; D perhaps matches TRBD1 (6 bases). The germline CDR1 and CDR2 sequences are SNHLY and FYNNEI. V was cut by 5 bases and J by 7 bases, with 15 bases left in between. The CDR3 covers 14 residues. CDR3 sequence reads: CASSPERGYQPQHF. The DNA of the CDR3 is TGTGCCAGCAGTCCCGAAAGGGGGTACCAGCCCCAGCATTTT.

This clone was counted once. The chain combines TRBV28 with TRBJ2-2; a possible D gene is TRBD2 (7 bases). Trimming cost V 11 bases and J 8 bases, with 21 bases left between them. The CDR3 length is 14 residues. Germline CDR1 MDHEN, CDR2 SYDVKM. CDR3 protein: CAGRSGGRLGELFF. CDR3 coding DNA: TGTGCCGGTCGGTCGGGGGGCCGCCTAGGGGAGCTGTTTTTT.

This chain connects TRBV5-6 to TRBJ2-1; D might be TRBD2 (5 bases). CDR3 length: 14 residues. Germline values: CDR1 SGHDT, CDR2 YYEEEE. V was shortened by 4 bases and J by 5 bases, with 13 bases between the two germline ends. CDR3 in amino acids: CASSAERRDNEQFF. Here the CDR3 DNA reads TGTGCCAGCAGCGCAGAGCGGCGCGACAATGAGCAGTTCTTC.